This is a list of T cell receptor beta chains from one sample in a study of response to subunit inactivated influenza vaccine. TCRdb called the RT-PCR reads again in MiXCR, with one record for every CDR3 protein. The sample consists of some 550,000 distinct CDR3 sequences, roughly a quarter of them appearing once. These same records also appear under a second study, on T cells expressing NK-cell markers.

The sequencing used CD4+ T cells sorted from PBMCs, collected 12 days after vaccination. Receptors were obtained from a middle-aged man who received an inactivated influenza vaccine. The CDR3 runs from the conserved cysteine through the conserved F or W. Fields, in order: V gene, J gene, D gene, clone size, CDR3 length, CDR3 protein, CDR3 DNA. D genes are given only for firm matches. Size is stated for part of the rows, as once, few or many counts, or as a class when the clone is expanded.

TRBV6-2/TRBV6-3,TRBJ1-1,TRBD1,few,16,CASSYSIRQGHTEAFF,TGTGCCAGCAGTTACTCGATTCGACAGGGGCACACTGAAGCTTTCTTT
TRBV10-2,TRBJ2-3,TRBD2,few,15,CASRGAGAFTDTQYF,TGCGCCAGCAGAGGAGCGGGGGCCTTCACAGATACGCAGTATTTT
TRBV4-2,TRBJ2-3,TRBD2,NA,18,CASSQDPQRGGRSDTQYF,TGTGCCAGCAGCCAAGATCCGCAGCGGGGGGGCAGGTCAGATACGCAGTATTTT
TRBV4-1,TRBJ1-5,NA,NA,17,CASSPSMSGDSNQPQHF,TGCGCCAGCAGCCCGTCAATGTCAGGGGATAGCAATCAGCCCCAGCATTTT
TRBV20-1,TRBJ1-1,TRBD1,few,13,CSARDRWTGEAFF,TGCAGTGCTAGAGATCGGTGGACAGGGGAAGCTTTCTTT
TRBV6-2/TRBV6-3,TRBJ2-1,TRBD2,NA,15,CASRPSGRASNEQFF,TGTGCCAGCAGGCCTAGCGGGAGGGCCTCGAATGAGCAGTTCTTC
TRBV3-1,TRBJ1-2,NA,many,14,CASSQEVSNYGYTF,TGTGCCAGCAGCCAAGAAGTATCTAACTATGGCTACACCTTC
TRBV7-2,TRBJ2-2,NA,few,13,CASTQTGAGELFF,TGTGCCAGCACCCAGACCGGGGCCGGGGAGCTGTTTTTT
TRBV7-9,TRBJ2-3,NA,many,15,CASSGGGQRTDTQYF,TGTGCCAGCAGCGGGGGGGGACAGCGCACAGATACGCAGTATTTT
TRBV7-9,TRBJ2-1,TRBD2,few,16,CASSWSGRAGDNEQFF,TGTGCCAGCAGCTGGAGCGGGAGGGCCGGGGACAATGAGCAGTTCTTC
TRBV29-1,TRBJ2-3,NA,few,13,CSVEYRNSDTQYF,TGCAGCGTGGAGTACAGGAACTCAGATACGCAGTATTTT
TRBV10-3,TRBJ2-1,TRBD1,NA,15,CAISESGTGSDEQFF,TGTGCCATCAGTGAGTCTGGGACAGGGAGTGATGAGCAGTTCTTC
TRBV20-1,TRBJ1-6,NA,NA,17,CCARDLGTSSYNSPLHF,TGCTGTGCTAGAGATCTCGGCACGAGCTCCTATAATTCACCCCTCCACTTT
TRBV7-8,TRBJ1-2,TRBD1,NA,13,CASGDRAFGGYTF,TGTGCCAGTGGGGACAGGGCCTTCGGGGGCTACACCTTC
TRBV20-1,TRBJ1-1,TRBD1,few,12,CSARAWTGVAFF,TGCAGTGCTAGAGCTTGGACAGGGGTTGCTTTCTTT
TRBV20-1,TRBJ2-5,NA,few,15,CSARGVGKSGETQYF,TGCAGTGCTAGAGGGGTGGGGAAATCTGGGGAGACCCAGTACTTC
TRBV10-3,TRBJ2-5,TRBD2,few,13,CASRTSGGETQYF,TGTGCCAGCCGTACTAGCGGTGGAGAGACCCAGTACTTC
TRBV4-2,TRBJ2-2,NA,many,16,CASSQGHSLKSGELFF,TGTGCCAGCAGCCAAGGGCACAGTCTTAAGTCCGGGGAGCTGTTTTTT
TRBV7-8,TRBJ2-7,TRBD1,few,18,CASSLARGQGDKGYEQYF,TGTGCCAGCAGCTTAGCGCGGGGACAGGGAGATAAGGGCTACGAGCAGTACTTC
TRBV28,TRBJ2-1,TRBD2,NA,17,CASSSTSASSSYNEQFF,TGTGCCAGCAGTAGTACTAGCGCTTCGAGCTCCTACAATGAGCAGTTCTTC
TRBV4-1,TRBJ1-6,NA,few,15,CASSQGIGYNSPLHF,TGCGCCAGCAGCCAGGGGATCGGGTATAATTCACCCCTCCACTTT
TRBV12-3/TRBV12-4,TRBJ1-4,NA,NA,15,CASSLASGLGEKLFF,TGTGCCAGCAGTTTAGCTTCAGGGTTAGGGGAAAAACTGTTTTTT
TRBV20-1,TRBJ2-6,TRBD1,NA,17,CSASAGTGASGANVLTF,TGCAGTGCTAGTGCCGGGACAGGGGCCTCTGGGGCCAACGTCCTGACTTTC
TRBV5-1,TRBJ1-2,NA,NA,13,CASSLDRTLDYTF,TGCGCCAGCAGCTTGGACAGAACGCTTGACTACACCTTC
TRBV20-1,TRBJ2-1,NA,few,12,CSAEKRQDEQFF,TGCAGTGCTGAGAAAAGGCAAGATGAGCAGTTCTTC
TRBV30,TRBJ2-5,TRBD2,once,17,CAWSGTSGGAYQETQYF,TGTGCCTGGAGTGGGACTAGCGGGGGAGCGTACCAAGAGACCCAGTACTTC
TRBV7-2,TRBJ2-7,NA,many,14,CASSLVSGTHEQYF,TGTGCCAGCAGCTTAGTTTCAGGGACCCACGAGCAGTACTTC
TRBV20-1,TRBJ2-5,NA,NA,14,CSARDRLIQETQYF,TGCAGTGCTAGAGACAGGTTGATACAAGAGACCCAGTACTTC
TRBV25-1,TRBJ2-2,TRBD2,NA,18,CASSEYMGGRLKTGELFF,TGTGCCAGCAGTGAATATATGGGAGGGAGACTGAAAACCGGGGAGCTGTTTTTT
TRBV28,TRBJ2-4,TRBD2,NA,19,CASSLFIAGGPLTKNIQYF,TGTGCCAGCAGTTTGTTCATAGCGGGAGGGCCCCTGACCAAAAACATTCAGTACTTC
TRBV10-2,TRBJ2-4,TRBD2,once,16,CASSDSGGQAKNIQYF,TGCGCCAGCAGTGATAGCGGGGGACAGGCCAAAAACATTCAGTACTTC
TRBV6-1,TRBJ2-7,TRBD2,NA,16,CASKGSGRSFSYEQYF,TGTGCCAGCAAAGGTAGCGGGAGATCCTTCTCCTACGAGCAGTACTTC
TRBV5-1,TRBJ2-1,NA,few,12,CASSVRGNEQFF,TGCGCCAGCAGTGTTAGAGGCAATGAGCAGTTCTTC